Following are 4 T cell receptor beta chains from one sample sequenced in a study of T cell repertoires in cytomegalovirus infection. Antigen specificity for these receptors is unknown. Via MiXCR, TCRdb re-called the reads, giving one row per CDR3 protein. The sample contains 250,000 to 300,000 distinct CDR3 sequences, 20% to 25% of which appear only once. The material was cultured PBMCs, obtained from culture after CMV antigen stimulation. The receptors shown here come from a human donor in good health (CMV status not recorded). Some clones in this sample may be carry-over from other donors' samples.

This clonotype turned up a few times. The chain couples TRBV20-1 to TRBJ2-1, with 13 positions matching TRBD2. The J segment lost 0 bases and the V segment lost 5 bases, leaving 7 bases of the junction unmatched. The CDR3 contains 17 residues. CDR1 DFQATT and CDR2 SNEGSKA come from the germline V gene (reference sequence). CDR3 sequence: CSADGTSGASSYNEQFF. The CDR3 DNA follows: TGCAGTGCTGACGGGACTAGCGGGGCTAGCTCCTACAATGAGCAGTTCTTC.

The V gene is TRBV6-2 or TRBV6-3, the J gene TRBJ2-1; perhaps TRBD1 as D (5 bases). The germline V gene encodes CDR1 MNHEY and CDR2 SVGEGT. The CDR3 consists of 13 residues. Deletions cut 10 bases from V and 0 bases from J, with 10 bases between. CDR3 coding DNA: TGTGCCACCCGTGACAGCTCCTACAATGAGCAGTTCTTC. This encodes CATRDSSYNEQFF.

This clonotype was seen once. The V call is TRBV28, the J call TRBJ1-2; no clear D. Germline V gives CDR1 MDHEN, CDR2 SYDVKM. V lost 3 bases and J lost 5, with 7 bases in between. The CDR3 sequence is 12 residues long. CDR3 sequence: CASSFKQYGYTF. The CDR3 nucleotides are TGTGCCAGCAGTTTTAAGCAGTATGGCTACACCTTC.

This clonotype was seen more than once but under ten times. The chain has TRBV19 and TRBJ1-1; the D gene is possibly TRBD1 (5 bases). Germline V gene data show CDR1 as LNHDA and CDR2 as SQIVND (reference sequence). V lost 7 bases to trimming and J lost 0 bases, with 15 bases between them. This CDR3 contains 15 residues. This chain's CDR3 is CASKPATVMNTEAFF. CDR3 sequence (DNA): TGTGCCAGTAAGCCGGCGACAGTCATGAACACTGAAGCTTTCTTT.